The T cell receptor (beta chain) under discussion was sequenced for a study of cytomegalovirus exposure and HLA in healthy donors. Study-level findings and limits: The study put under 200 TCR beta chains on its list as cytomegalovirus-associated. Prior analysis indicated that the majority of TCR beta V segments exhibited productivity approximately 90% or approximately 30% of the time. The likely explanation for a cluster of highly shared sequence variants was sequencing artifact.

PCR was performed using 60 Vbeta and 13 Jbeta primers. The data were produced by immunoSEQ multiplex PCR, yet TCRdb's version contains in-frame clones alone and is incomplete. The sample contains more than 100,000 clones, roughly 74% of which appear only once. Looked up from germline, CDR1 is SGHNT and CDR2 is YYREEE (reference sequence). V lost 0 bases and J 4 bases, leaving 16 bases between the germline ends. CDR3 length: 16 amino acids. This clone was seen only a few times. No antigen is known for it. V and J are TRBV5-4 and TRBJ2-5; possibly TRBD2 for D (5 bases). The sequence was obtained from a woman between 50 and 59 years old in good health and CMV-seropositive. Input material: PBMCs. The CDR3 here is CASSLGGFRRGETQYF. CDR3 in DNA: TGTGCCAGCAGCTTGGGCGGGTTTCGACGGGGAGAGACCCAGTACTTC.